Listed below are T cell receptor beta chains from one sample, sequenced in a study of siplizumab effects on memory and regulatory T cells. The data were produced by immunoSEQ multiplex PCR, yet TCRdb's version contains in-frame clones alone and is incomplete. The table records about 50,000 clones, over 75% of them present only once. The sequenced material came from naive CD8+ T cells sorted from blood. The receptors derive from a human donor in good health. Both conserved end residues are part of each CDR3. D genes are given only for firm matches. The size of a clone is reported for some rows only, either as once, few or many, or as a class for expanded clones.

CDR3aa | CDR3nt | d_gene | abundance | j_gene | v_gene
CTSSQDRPPATDEQYF | TGCACCAGCAGCCAAGATCGGCCCCCAGCCACCGACGAGCAGTACTTC | . | . | TRBJ2-7 | TRBV1
CASSFREQGAPEQYF | TGTGCCAGCAGCTTTAGGGAACAGGGGGCGCCCGAGCAGTACTTC | TRBD1 | . | TRBJ2-7 | TRBV7-9
CASSQLATGELFF | TGTGCCAGCAGCCAACTAGCCACCGGGGAGCTGTTTTTT | . | . | TRBJ2-2 | TRBV5-4
CASSRSAFKTDTQYF | TGTGCCAGCAGTCGATCCGCTTTCAAGACAGATACGCAGTATTTT | . | . | TRBJ2-3 | TRBV27
CASSYSGQPLETQYF | TGTGCCAGCAGTTACTCCGGGCAGCCGTTGGAGACCCAGTACTTC | . | once | TRBJ2-5 | TRBV6-5
CASSERAGGLNTEAFF | TGTGCCAGCAGCGAACGGGCAGGGGGTCTCAACACTGAAGCTTTCTTT | TRBD1 | . | TRBJ1-1 | TRBV9
CASSGGQQEEKLFF | TGTGCCAGCAGCGGGGGACAGCAGGAAGAAAAACTGTTTTTT | TRBD1 | . | TRBJ1-4 | TRBV5-6
CASSLFGNQPQHF | TGTGCCAGCAGTTTATTCGGGAATCAGCCCCAGCATTTT | . | few | TRBJ1-5 | TRBV27
CASRYVTGNTGELFF | TGCGCCAGCAGATACGTTACAGGAAACACCGGGGAGCTGTTTTTT | . | . | TRBJ2-2 | TRBV5-1
CSVARDAGHEQYF | TGCAGCGTTGCCCGGGACGCGGGCCACGAGCAGTACTTC | . | . | TRBJ2-7 | TRBV29-1
CASSNLADLGETQYF | TGTGCCAGCAGTAATCTAGCGGACTTAGGGGAGACCCAGTACTTC | TRBD2 | . | TRBJ2-5 | TRBV27
CASSPTGSTEAFF | TGTGCCAGCAGCCCGACAGGGAGCACTGAAGCTTTCTTT | TRBD1 | few | TRBJ1-1 | TRBV4-2
CASSLDGGGAYEQYF | TGTGCCAGCAGCTTAGATGGGGGAGGGGCATACGAGCAGTACTTC | TRBD2 | . | TRBJ2-7 | TRBV7-6
CASSEGALGTEAFF | TGTGCCAGCAGCGAGGGGGCGCTCGGCACTGAAGCTTTCTTT | TRBD1 | . | TRBJ1-1 | TRBV5-5
CASSLDRGLVIYEQYF | TGTGCCAGCAGCTTAGATAGGGGACTAGTGATATACGAGCAGTACTTC | TRBD2 | . | TRBJ2-7 | TRBV11-2
CASSLGGPGYGYTF | TGCGCCAGCAGCTTGGGGGGGCCCGGCTATGGCTACACCTTC | . | . | TRBJ1-2 | TRBV5-1
CASSLSPARVLETQYF | TGTGCCAGCTCACTTTCCCCGGCTAGGGTCCTAGAGACCCAGTACTTC | . | . | TRBJ2-5 | TRBV18
CASSFERELETQYF | TGTGCCAGCAGCTTCGAGCGGGAGCTAGAGACCCAGTACTTC | TRBD2 | . | TRBJ2-5 | TRBV7-9
CASSLDGTGFTETQYF | TGCGCCAGCAGCTTGGATGGGACGGGGTTCACGGAGACCCAGTACTTC | . | . | TRBJ2-5 | TRBV5-1
CASSPRDDPNYGYTF | TGTGCCAGCAGCCCCCGGGACGACCCTAACTATGGCTACACCTTC | . | few | TRBJ1-2 | TRBV9
CASRETGNTGELFF | TGTGCCAGTAGGGAAACGGGGAACACCGGGGAGCTGTTTTTT | . | . | TRBJ2-2 | TRBV19
CASSKILAGELFYEQYF | TGTGCCAGCAGCAAAATTCTAGCGGGAGAGTTATTCTACGAGCAGTACTTC | . | . | TRBJ2-7 | TRBV21-1
CASSLGGHYEQYF | TGTGCCAGCAGCTTAGGGGGACACTACGAGCAGTACTTC | . | . | TRBJ2-7 | TRBV7-9
CASSSLDYGYTF | TGTGCCAGCAGCTCTTTAGACTATGGCTACACCTTC | . | once | TRBJ1-2 | TRBV11-2
CASSYPVLNTEAFF | TGTGCCAGCAGTTACCCGGTATTGAACACTGAAGCTTTCTTT | . | . | TRBJ1-1 | TRBV6-5